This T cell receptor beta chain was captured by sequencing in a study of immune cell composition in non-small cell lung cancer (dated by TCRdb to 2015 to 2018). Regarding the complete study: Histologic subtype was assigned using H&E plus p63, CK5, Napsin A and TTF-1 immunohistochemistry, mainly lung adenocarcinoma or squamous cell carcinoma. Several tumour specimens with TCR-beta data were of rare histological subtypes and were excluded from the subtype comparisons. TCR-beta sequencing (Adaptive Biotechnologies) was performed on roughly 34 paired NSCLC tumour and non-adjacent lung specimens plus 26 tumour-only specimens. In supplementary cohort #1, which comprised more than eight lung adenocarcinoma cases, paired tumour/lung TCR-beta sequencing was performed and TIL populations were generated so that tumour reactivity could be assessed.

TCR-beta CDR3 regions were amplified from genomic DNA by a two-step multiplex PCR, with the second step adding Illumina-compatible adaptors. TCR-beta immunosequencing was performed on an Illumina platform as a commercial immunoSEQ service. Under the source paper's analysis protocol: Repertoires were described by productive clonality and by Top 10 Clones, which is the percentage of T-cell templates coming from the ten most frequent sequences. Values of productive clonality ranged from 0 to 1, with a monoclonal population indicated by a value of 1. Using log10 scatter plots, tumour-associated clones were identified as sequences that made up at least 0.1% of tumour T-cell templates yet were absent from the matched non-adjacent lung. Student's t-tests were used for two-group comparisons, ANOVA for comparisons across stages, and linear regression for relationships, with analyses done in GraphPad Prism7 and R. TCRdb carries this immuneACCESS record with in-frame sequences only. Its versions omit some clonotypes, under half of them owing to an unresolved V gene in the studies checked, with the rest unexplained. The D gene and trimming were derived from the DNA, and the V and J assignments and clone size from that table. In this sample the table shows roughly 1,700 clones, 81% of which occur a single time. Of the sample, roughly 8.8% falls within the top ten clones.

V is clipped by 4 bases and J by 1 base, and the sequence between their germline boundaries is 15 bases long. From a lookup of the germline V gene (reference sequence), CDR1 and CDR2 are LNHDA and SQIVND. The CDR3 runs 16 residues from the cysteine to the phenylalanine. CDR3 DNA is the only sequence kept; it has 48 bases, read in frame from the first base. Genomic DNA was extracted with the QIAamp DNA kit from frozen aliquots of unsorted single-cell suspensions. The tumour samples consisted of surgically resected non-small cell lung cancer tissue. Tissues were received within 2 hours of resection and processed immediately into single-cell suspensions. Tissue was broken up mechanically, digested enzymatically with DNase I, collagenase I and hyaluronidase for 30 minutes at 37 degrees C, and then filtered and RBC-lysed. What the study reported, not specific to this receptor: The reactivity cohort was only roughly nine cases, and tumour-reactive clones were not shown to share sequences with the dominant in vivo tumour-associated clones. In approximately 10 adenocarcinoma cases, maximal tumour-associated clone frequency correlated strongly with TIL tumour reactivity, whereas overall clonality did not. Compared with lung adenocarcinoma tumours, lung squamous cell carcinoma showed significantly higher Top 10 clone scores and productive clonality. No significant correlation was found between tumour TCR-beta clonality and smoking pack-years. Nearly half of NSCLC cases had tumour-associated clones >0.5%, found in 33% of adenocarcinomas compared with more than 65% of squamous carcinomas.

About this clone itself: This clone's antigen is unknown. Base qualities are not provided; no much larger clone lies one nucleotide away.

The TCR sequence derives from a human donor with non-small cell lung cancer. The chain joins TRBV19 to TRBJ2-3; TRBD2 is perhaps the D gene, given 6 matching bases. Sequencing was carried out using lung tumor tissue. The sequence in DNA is TGTGCCAGTAGTAGAACGACGGGGGTGGGCACAGATACGCAGTATTTT. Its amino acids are CASSRTTGVGTDTQYF.